A selection of T cell receptor beta chains follows, all from one sample in a study of blood T cell repertoires in COVID-19. Assay used: immunoSEQ multiplex PCR; TCRdb lists only in-frame clones, some missing. The table lists 75,000 to 100,000 clones, around 90% of them singletons. Sample: peripheral blood. These TCRs come from a man between 65 and 80 years old with acute or convalescent COVID-19. Both conserved end residues are part of each CDR3. Each record gives: clone size, J gene, D gene, V gene, CDR3 length, CDR3 DNA, CDR3 protein. D genes are given only for firm matches. Only some rows state a clone size, as once, few, many or a class for expanded clones.

clone size: once; J gene: TRBJ2-3; D gene: -; V gene: TRBV21-1; CDR3 length: 16; CDR3 DNA: TGTGCCAGCAGCATAGGGGGCCCCGCAGCGACAGATACGCAGTATTTT; CDR3 protein: CASSIGGPAATDTQYF
clone size: -; J gene: TRBJ1-5; D gene: TRBD1; V gene: TRBV19; CDR3 length: 13; CDR3 DNA: TGTGCCAGTATGGGACAGTATAATCAGCCCCAGCATTTT; CDR3 protein: CASMGQYNQPQHF
clone size: -; J gene: TRBJ2-4; D gene: TRBD1; V gene: TRBV19; CDR3 length: 17; CDR3 DNA: TGTGCCAGTAGTCCTACGCCGGGACAGGGGGCCAAAAACATTCAGTACTTC; CDR3 protein: CASSPTPGQGAKNIQYF
clone size: -; J gene: TRBJ2-7; D gene: -; V gene: TRBV5-1; CDR3 length: 16; CDR3 DNA: TGCGCCAGCAGCTTGGGTCAAGGGGGAGGGCCTCGGGAGCAGTACTTC; CDR3 protein: CASSLGQGGGPREQYF
clone size: -; J gene: TRBJ1-2; D gene: TRBD1; V gene: TRBV30; CDR3 length: 16; CDR3 DNA: TGTGCCTGGAGTGTACCCGGACAGGGGTTTGGCTATGGCTACACCTTC; CDR3 protein: CAWSVPGQGFGYGYTF
clone size: -; J gene: TRBJ2-7; D gene: TRBD1; V gene: TRBV27; CDR3 length: 14; CDR3 DNA: TGTGCCAGCAGTTTTATACGAGACAGGGACGAGCAGTACTTC; CDR3 protein: CASSFIRDRDEQYF
clone size: -; J gene: TRBJ2-1; D gene: TRBD2; V gene: TRBV7-2; CDR3 length: 17; CDR3 DNA: TGTGCCAGCATCACTAACCCCGGGACTAGCGGGAGTTATGAGCAGTTCTTC; CDR3 protein: CASITNPGTSGSYEQFF
clone size: -; J gene: TRBJ1-1; D gene: -; V gene: TRBV7-3; CDR3 length: 12; CDR3 DNA: TGTGCCAGCAGCTTAGGGGGGGCTGAAGCTTTCTTT; CDR3 protein: CASSLGGAEAFF
clone size: -; J gene: TRBJ2-7; D gene: TRBD2; V gene: TRBV7-2; CDR3 length: 14; CDR3 DNA: TGTGCCAGCAGCTCGACTAGCGGGAGCTACGAGCAGTACTTC; CDR3 protein: CASSSTSGSYEQYF
clone size: once; J gene: TRBJ2-7; D gene: TRBD1; V gene: TRBV2; CDR3 length: 14; CDR3 DNA: TGTGCCAGCAAGGGGGACAGGGGGTCCTACGAGCAGTACTTC; CDR3 protein: CASKGDRGSYEQYF
clone size: -; J gene: TRBJ2-3; D gene: -; V gene: TRBV18; CDR3 length: 17; CDR3 DNA: TGTGCCAGCTCACCACCGCGGGGACCCGGTGGGACAGATACGCAGTATTTT; CDR3 protein: CASSPPRGPGGTDTQYF
clone size: -; J gene: TRBJ1-3; D gene: -; V gene: TRBV7-2; CDR3 length: 13; CDR3 DNA: TGTGCCAGCAGCTTTGGGGGGGGAAACACCATATATTTT; CDR3 protein: CASSFGGGNTIYF
clone size: -; J gene: TRBJ2-7; D gene: TRBD2; V gene: TRBV28; CDR3 length: 15; CDR3 DNA: TGTGCCAGCAGTTTACTGCGGGGGGCCTTGGACGAGCAGTACTTC; CDR3 protein: CASSLLRGALDEQYF
clone size: -; J gene: TRBJ1-2; D gene: -; V gene: TRBV4-1; CDR3 length: 18; CDR3 DNA: TGCGCCAGCAGCCAAGATCACACAGGGTCCATTGGGAACTATGGCTACACCTTC; CDR3 protein: CASSQDHTGSIGNYGYTF
clone size: -; J gene: TRBJ1-2; D gene: -; V gene: TRBV2; CDR3 length: 13; CDR3 DNA: TGTGCCAGCAGTGAACAGGGCAACTATGGCTACACCTTC; CDR3 protein: CASSEQGNYGYTF
clone size: -; J gene: TRBJ2-1; D gene: -; V gene: TRBV29-1; CDR3 length: 13; CDR3 DNA: TGCAGCGGACGGGTGAGCCCTGGCCATGAGCAGTTCTTC; CDR3 protein: CSGRVSPGHEQFF
clone size: -; J gene: TRBJ1-4; D gene: TRBD1; V gene: TRBV6-1; CDR3 length: 18; CDR3 DNA: TGTGCCAGCAGTGAAGCCGCCAGGGGGTTCGCAACTAATGAAAAACTGTTTTTT; CDR3 protein: CASSEAARGFATNEKLFF
clone size: once; J gene: TRBJ2-5; D gene: TRBD2; V gene: TRBV7-2; CDR3 length: 15; CDR3 DNA: TGTGCCAGCGACCTAGCGGGGGGCCTCCAAGAGACCCAGTACTTC; CDR3 protein: CASDLAGGLQETQYF
clone size: -; J gene: TRBJ2-1; D gene: TRBD2; V gene: TRBV5-6; CDR3 length: 17; CDR3 DNA: TGTGCCAGCAGCTTGGGAAGGCTAGCGGGCGGAAGGAATGAGCAGTTCTTC; CDR3 protein: CASSLGRLAGGRNEQFF
clone size: -; J gene: TRBJ2-1; D gene: TRBD2; V gene: TRBV19; CDR3 length: 19; CDR3 DNA: TGTGCCAGTAGTATTGGACTAGCGGGGGGTACCCCCTCCTACAATGAGCAGTTCTTC; CDR3 protein: CASSIGLAGGTPSYNEQFF
clone size: -; J gene: TRBJ2-7; D gene: -; V gene: TRBV27; CDR3 length: 16; CDR3 DNA: TGTGCCAGCAGTTGGTTTGGCGGCCCAACCTCGTCCGAGCAGTACTTC; CDR3 protein: CASSWFGGPTSSEQYF
clone size: -; J gene: TRBJ2-3; D gene: -; V gene: TRBV6-5; CDR3 length: 16; CDR3 DNA: TGTGCCAGCAGTTACGGCACAGGGACCACCACAGATACGCAGTATTTT; CDR3 protein: CASSYGTGTTTDTQYF
clone size: -; J gene: TRBJ2-1; D gene: TRBD2; V gene: TRBV18; CDR3 length: 18; CDR3 DNA: TGTGCCAGCTCACCCACCGGACTAGCGGGAGGCGGAAAAAATGAGCAGTTCTTC; CDR3 protein: CASSPTGLAGGGKNEQFF
clone size: -; J gene: TRBJ1-3; D gene: TRBD1; V gene: TRBV7-8; CDR3 length: 15; CDR3 DNA: TGTGCCAGCAGCTTTCCAGACAGGGTCGGAAACACCATATATTTT; CDR3 protein: CASSFPDRVGNTIYF
clone size: few; J gene: TRBJ2-2; D gene: -; V gene: TRBV5-4; CDR3 length: 15; CDR3 DNA: TGTGCCAGCAGCTTGGGTGGGGGCATCATCGGGGAGCTGTTTTTT; CDR3 protein: CASSLGGGIIGELFF
clone size: -; J gene: TRBJ2-3; D gene: -; V gene: TRBV5-1; CDR3 length: 16; CDR3 DNA: TGCGCCAGCAGCGAACAAGGATTTTTTAGCTGGAATACGCAGTATTTT; CDR3 protein: CASSEQGFFSWNTQYF
clone size: -; J gene: TRBJ1-2; D gene: TRBD1; V gene: TRBV28; CDR3 length: 13; CDR3 DNA: TGTGCCAGCAGTTATGGACAGGGGGGTGGCTACACCTTC; CDR3 protein: CASSYGQGGGYTF
clone size: -; J gene: TRBJ2-1; D gene: -; V gene: TRBV20-1; CDR3 length: 11; CDR3 DNA: TGCAGTGCTAGAGAGCGGGGAGAGCAGTTCTTC; CDR3 protein: CSARERGEQFF
clone size: -; J gene: TRBJ2-7; D gene: TRBD1; V gene: TRBV24-1; CDR3 length: 15; CDR3 DNA: TGTGCCACCAGCCCTGGGGGGACAGGGCGATACGAGCAGTACTTC; CDR3 protein: CATSPGGTGRYEQYF
clone size: -; J gene: TRBJ2-1; D gene: TRBD2; V gene: TRBV6-4; CDR3 length: 15; CDR3 DNA: TGTGCCAGCAGAGTTGTAGCGGGGGGGCTCAATGAGCAGTTCTTC; CDR3 protein: CASRVVAGGLNEQFF
clone size: -; J gene: TRBJ2-1; D gene: -; V gene: TRBV21-1; CDR3 length: 16; CDR3 DNA: TGTGCCAGCAGCAAAGGAGGGAGGGGCTCCTACAATGAGCAGTTCTTC; CDR3 protein: CASSKGGRGSYNEQFF
clone size: -; J gene: TRBJ2-3; D gene: TRBD2; V gene: TRBV28; CDR3 length: 15; CDR3 DNA: TGTGCCAGCGGAACTGGGGGAGGGGTAGGAGATACGCAGTATTTT; CDR3 protein: CASGTGGGVGDTQYF
clone size: -; J gene: TRBJ2-1; D gene: TRBD2; V gene: TRBV19; CDR3 length: 16; CDR3 DNA: TGTGCCAGTAGTGTTTTAGCGGGAGGCCCATACAATGAGCAGTTCTTC; CDR3 protein: CASSVLAGGPYNEQFF
clone size: -; J gene: TRBJ2-3; D gene: -; V gene: TRBV6-2/TRBV6-3; CDR3 length: 15; CDR3 DNA: TGTGCCAGCAGTTACTCACCGGTCCTCACAGATACGCAGTATTTT; CDR3 protein: CASSYSPVLTDTQYF
clone size: -; J gene: TRBJ2-1; D gene: -; V gene: TRBV5-4; CDR3 length: 17; CDR3 DNA: TGTGCCAGCAGCTTTTCCATAGGAGGGAGCTCCTACAATGAGCAGTTCTTC; CDR3 protein: CASSFSIGGSSYNEQFF
clone size: -; J gene: TRBJ1-2; D gene: TRBD1; V gene: TRBV4-3; CDR3 length: 15; CDR3 DNA: TGCGCCAGCAGCCAAGATCTTACAGGGGTTTCTGGCTACACCTTC; CDR3 protein: CASSQDLTGVSGYTF
clone size: -; J gene: TRBJ2-3; D gene: -; V gene: TRBV7-2; CDR3 length: 11; CDR3 DNA: TGTGCCAGCAGCGGCAGAGATACGCAGTATTTT; CDR3 protein: CASSGRDTQYF
clone size: -; J gene: TRBJ1-1; D gene: TRBD1; V gene: TRBV30; CDR3 length: 13; CDR3 DNA: TGTGCCTGGGGTCCCCGGGACAGTATTCAAGCTTTCTTT; CDR3 protein: CAWGPRDSIQAFF
clone size: -; J gene: TRBJ1-2; D gene: -; V gene: TRBV19; CDR3 length: 15; CDR3 DNA: TGTGCCAGTAGTATGACGTACAGGGAAGGCTATGGCTACACCTTC; CDR3 protein: CASSMTYREGYGYTF
clone size: -; J gene: TRBJ1-2; D gene: TRBD1; V gene: TRBV5-1; CDR3 length: 17; CDR3 DNA: TGCGCCAGCAGCTCGGGGACAGGCGGAGTTCGTCGGGGCGGCTACACCTTC; CDR3 protein: CASSSGTGGVRRGGYTF
clone size: -; J gene: TRBJ1-2; D gene: TRBD1; V gene: TRBV11-2; CDR3 length: 15; CDR3 DNA: TGTGCCAGCAGCTCCCTCGGGACAGTTAACTATGGCTACACCTTC; CDR3 protein: CASSSLGTVNYGYTF
clone size: -; J gene: TRBJ1-3; D gene: -; V gene: TRBV2; CDR3 length: 13; CDR3 DNA: TGTGCCAGCAAACTGAGCTCTGGAAACACCATATATTTT; CDR3 protein: CASKLSSGNTIYF
clone size: -; J gene: TRBJ2-2; D gene: -; V gene: TRBV6-6; CDR3 length: 14; CDR3 DNA: TGTGCCAGCAGCCCGACTACCTCGACCGGGGAGCTGTTTTTT; CDR3 protein: CASSPTTSTGELFF
clone size: -; J gene: TRBJ2-2; D gene: TRBD2; V gene: TRBV7-2; CDR3 length: 16; CDR3 DNA: TGTGCCAGCAGCACTACTAGCGGGGGGAACACCGGGGAGCTGTTTTTT; CDR3 protein: CASSTTSGGNTGELFF
clone size: once; J gene: TRBJ2-5; D gene: TRBD2; V gene: TRBV6-5; CDR3 length: 15; CDR3 DNA: TGTGCCAGCAGCTCCCCGGGGGGGGGTGGAGAGACCCAGTACTTC; CDR3 protein: CASSSPGGGGETQYF
clone size: -; J gene: TRBJ1-3; D gene: -; V gene: TRBV18; CDR3 length: 14; CDR3 DNA: TGTGCCAGCTCACCATCGGGGTTTGGAAACACCATATATTTT; CDR3 protein: CASSPSGFGNTIYF
clone size: -; J gene: TRBJ1-2; D gene: TRBD1; V gene: TRBV5-6; CDR3 length: 15; CDR3 DNA: TGTGCCAGCAGCTACTACAGGGGCGCGGTGGATGGCTACACCTTC; CDR3 protein: CASSYYRGAVDGYTF
clone size: -; J gene: TRBJ2-1; D gene: TRBD2; V gene: TRBV14; CDR3 length: 16; CDR3 DNA: TGTGCCAGCAGCCACGGCTGGAGCGGGAGATACAATGAGCAGTTCTTC; CDR3 protein: CASSHGWSGRYNEQFF
clone size: -; J gene: TRBJ2-1; D gene: -; V gene: TRBV18; CDR3 length: 14; CDR3 DNA: TGTGCCAGCATAACGGGGGACGGGGGCAATGAGCAGTTCTTC; CDR3 protein: CASITGDGGNEQFF
clone size: -; J gene: TRBJ2-7; D gene: -; V gene: TRBV3-1/TRBV3-2; CDR3 length: 15; CDR3 DNA: TGTGCCAGCCAGGGGGGGAGCAGCGGGAGATACGAGCAGTACTTC; CDR3 protein: CASQGGSSGRYEQYF
clone size: -; J gene: TRBJ1-5; D gene: -; V gene: TRBV19; CDR3 length: 15; CDR3 DNA: TGTGCCAGTAGTATACAAACAGGCCCGGAACGGCCCCAGCATTTT; CDR3 protein: CASSIQTGPERPQHF
clone size: -; J gene: TRBJ2-1; D gene: TRBD2; V gene: TRBV24-1; CDR3 length: 16; CDR3 DNA: TGTGCCACCAGTGATCCGGCTGCGGGAGCCGCCAATGAGCAGTTCTTC; CDR3 protein: CATSDPAAGAANEQFF
clone size: -; J gene: TRBJ2-2; D gene: TRBD1; V gene: TRBV10-3; CDR3 length: 20; CDR3 DNA: TGTGCCATCAGTGAGTTTGGGACAGGTGGTGGGGCCGCGAACACCGGGGAGCTGTTTTTT; CDR3 protein: CAISEFGTGGGAANTGELFF